This section outlines one T cell receptor (beta chain) sequence together with its context. Antigen: not known. Unsorted bulk tissue (roughly 19-31 mg) underwent RNA and DNA co-extraction. Chronic HBV infection affected patients, none of whom had received treatment. Germline-derived CDR1 and CDR2 are MNHNS and SASEGT. This CDR3 is built from 17 residues. TCR beta cDNA came from approximately 540 ng total RNA, primed with a constant-region primer. ARM-PCR was slightly modified, and three nested multiplex PCR rounds with it gave rise to the TCR beta libraries. Two initial PCR rounds of around 9 cycles each paired TRBV1-TRBV30 forward primers with a C-beta reverse primer. TCRdb ran MiXCR on the multiplex PCR reads and lists one entry per CDR3 protein. This table has more than 100,000 distinct CDR3 sequences, 65% to 75% appearing once. The sample is drawn from a study of tumor-infiltrating lymphocytes in primary liver carcinoma. Study findings and constraints: Compared with blood, tumor repertoires held significantly more in their top 250 clones. For tumor-adjacent and tumor-blood pairs, overlap was less than that seen for tumor region pairs.

This TCR was sampled from a woman aged 55-75 years with primary liver carcinoma and hepatitis B virus infection. The genes are TRBV6-1 and TRBJ1-5; D is unresolved. TRBJ2-3 matches the DNA end more closely, so the J call is doubtful. The sample taken for sequencing was tumor-adjacent normal liver tissue. CDR3 sequence (DNA): TGTGCCAGCAGTGATTTCGGGTCAGAGAGTAGCAATCAGCCCCAGTATTTT. As protein: CASSDFGSESSNQPQYF.